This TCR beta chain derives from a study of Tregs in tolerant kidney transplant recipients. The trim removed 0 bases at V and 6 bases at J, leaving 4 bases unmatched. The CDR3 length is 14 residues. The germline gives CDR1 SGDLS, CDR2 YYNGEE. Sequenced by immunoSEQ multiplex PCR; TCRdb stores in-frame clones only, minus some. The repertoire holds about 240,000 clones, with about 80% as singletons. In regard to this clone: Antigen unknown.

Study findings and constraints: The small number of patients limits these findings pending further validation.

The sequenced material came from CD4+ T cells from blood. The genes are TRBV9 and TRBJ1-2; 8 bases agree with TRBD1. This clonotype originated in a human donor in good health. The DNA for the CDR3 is TGTGCCAGCAGCGTAGGCCCAGGGGGCGATGGCTACACCTTC. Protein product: CASSVGPGGDGYTF.